This TCR beta chain was documented in a study of Graves' ophthalmopathy and Graves' hyperthyroidism. Looking at the study overall: Hyperthyroidism was classified as stable if no ophthalmopathy occurred within 18 months of follow-up.

The CDR3 extends over 14 amino acids. Germline V gives CDR1 SNHLY, CDR2 FYNNEI. The ends lost 7 bases at V and 0 bases at J; junction bases unmatched: 6. Using RNA transcripts, the TCR beta CDR3 regions were amplified. The authors performed first-round RT-PCR with HTBI primers and then a second-round multiplex PCR. MiXCR, applied by TCRdb to the multiplex PCR reads, yields one record per CDR3 protein. The sample consists of 560,000 or so distinct CDR3 sequences, about 40% of them appearing once. Hyperthyroidism patients were newly diagnosed, ill under 2 months, and aged 18 to 65 years. Among the exclusions were patients with other autoimmune diseases, uncontrolled infections, pregnancy or lactation. This clonotype occurred many times.

This sequence was found in an adult man with Graves' hyperthyroidism. J is TRBJ2-7 and V is TRBV2, with 7 positions matching TRBD1. Sequences were obtained from peripheral blood or thyroid tissue (not recorded which). The chain's CDR3 is CASTEQGSSYEQYF. DNA of the CDR3: TGTGCCAGCACCGAACAGGGGAGCTCCTACGAGCAGTACTTC.